These T cell receptor beta chains were read from a single sample in a study of healthy donors' naive CD4 and CD8 T cells. MiXCR was run by TCRdb on the reads, yielding one entry per CDR3 protein. Of roughly 200,000 distinct CDR3 sequences listed, about 74% are singletons. The sequenced sample consisted of naive CD4+ and CD8+ T cells sorted from blood, pooled from several donors. Receptors originate from a pool of human donors in good health; the sample pools cells from several healthy donors. Both conserved end residues are part of each CDR3. D genes are given only for firm matches. Part of the rows lack a size; the others show once, few, many or a class for expanded clones.

abundance: once; d_gene: -; v_gene: TRBV6-5; j_gene: TRBJ2-3; CDR3aa: CASSYVRGDSTDTQYF; CDR3nt: TGTGCCAGCAGTTACGTCAGAGGGGACAGCACAGATACGCAGTATTTT
abundance: -; d_gene: TRBD1; v_gene: TRBV29-1; j_gene: TRBJ2-3; CDR3aa: CSAMGQGTDTQYF; CDR3nt: TGCAGCGCGATGGGACAGGGCACAGATACGCAGTATTTT
abundance: -; d_gene: TRBD2; v_gene: TRBV2; j_gene: TRBJ2-1; CDR3aa: CASSDLVGGSYNEQFF; CDR3nt: TGTGCCAGCAGTGATCTAGTGGGAGGGTCCTACAATGAGCAGTTCTTC
abundance: -; d_gene: TRBD1; v_gene: TRBV29-1; j_gene: TRBJ1-2; CDR3aa: CSVEYRGLNYGYTF; CDR3nt: TGCAGCGTTGAGTACAGGGGCCTTAACTATGGCTACACCTTC
abundance: -; d_gene: -; v_gene: TRBV27; j_gene: TRBJ2-5; CDR3aa: CASSPGGGETQYF; CDR3nt: TGTGCCAGCAGTCCCGGGGGAGGAGAGACCCAGTACTTC
abundance: -; d_gene: -; v_gene: TRBV19; j_gene: TRBJ1-2; CDR3aa: CASSISRGSDYGYTF; CDR3nt: TGTGCCAGTAGTATATCTCGGGGTTCGGACTATGGCTACACCTTC
abundance: -; d_gene: TRBD2; v_gene: TRBV7-9; j_gene: TRBJ2-1; CDR3aa: CASSLTSGDTYNEQFF; CDR3nt: TGTGCCAGCAGCCTCACTAGCGGGGACACCTACAATGAGCAGTTCTTC
abundance: once; d_gene: -; v_gene: TRBV29-1; j_gene: TRBJ2-7; CDR3aa: CSVEAGGNYEQYF; CDR3nt: TGCAGCGTTGAAGCGGGGGGCAACTACGAGCAGTACTTC
abundance: -; d_gene: TRBD1; v_gene: TRBV19; j_gene: TRBJ2-7; CDR3aa: CASKVRDSYYEQYF; CDR3nt: TGTGCCAGTAAAGTCCGGGACAGTTACTACGAGCAGTACTTC
abundance: once; d_gene: TRBD2; v_gene: TRBV27; j_gene: TRBJ2-1; CDR3aa: CASSSLAGDYNEQFF; CDR3nt: TGTGCCAGCAGTTCATTAGCGGGGGACTACAATGAGCAGTTCTTC
abundance: -; d_gene: TRBD2; v_gene: TRBV4-1; j_gene: TRBJ2-1; CDR3aa: CASSQTSGGIMNEQFF; CDR3nt: TGCGCCAGCAGCCAGACTAGCGGGGGTATTATGAATGAGCAGTTCTTC
abundance: -; d_gene: -; v_gene: TRBV19; j_gene: TRBJ2-1; CDR3aa: CASSMGQGREQFF; CDR3nt: TGTGCCAGTAGTATGGGTCAGGGGCGGGAGCAGTTCTTC
abundance: few; d_gene: -; v_gene: TRBV6-5; j_gene: TRBJ2-7; CDR3aa: CASSRGSYEQYF; CDR3nt: TGTGCCAGCAGTCGGGGCTCCTACGAGCAGTACTTC
abundance: -; d_gene: TRBD1; v_gene: TRBV6-5; j_gene: TRBJ1-6; CDR3aa: CASRWTGNSPLHF; CDR3nt: TGTGCCAGCAGATGGACAGGCAATTCACCCCTCCACTTT
abundance: -; d_gene: -; v_gene: TRBV29-1; j_gene: TRBJ2-5; CDR3aa: CSVETRFAQETQYF; CDR3nt: TGCAGCGTTGAAACTAGATTTGCCCAAGAGACCCAGTACTTC
abundance: -; d_gene: -; v_gene: TRBV24-1; j_gene: TRBJ2-5; CDR3aa: CATSESGRTETQYF; CDR3nt: TGTGCCACCAGTGAATCAGGGAGAACGGAGACCCAGTACTTC
abundance: -; d_gene: -; v_gene: TRBV29-1; j_gene: TRBJ2-7; CDR3aa: CSVEEGRTRQSLDEQYF; CDR3nt: TGCAGCGTTGAAGAAGGACGGACAAGACAGTCACTCGACGAGCAGTACTTC
abundance: -; d_gene: -; v_gene: TRBV6-5; j_gene: TRBJ2-7; CDR3aa: CASSGGFSYEQYF; CDR3nt: TGTGCCAGCAGTGGGGGATTCTCCTACGAGCAGTACTTC
abundance: -; d_gene: -; v_gene: TRBV19; j_gene: TRBJ1-1; CDR3aa: CASMPRGSNTEAFF; CDR3nt: TGTGCCAGTATGCCGCGGGGGTCGAACACTGAAGCTTTCTTT
abundance: -; d_gene: -; v_gene: TRBV27; j_gene: TRBJ1-5; CDR3aa: CASSTGSRNQPQHF; CDR3nt: TGTGCCAGCAGTACCGGGAGTCGCAATCAGCCCCAGCATTTT
abundance: -; d_gene: TRBD1; v_gene: TRBV5-4; j_gene: TRBJ1-2; CDR3aa: CASSSRDRGYGYTF; CDR3nt: TGTGCCAGCAGCAGCCGGGACAGGGGATATGGCTACACCTTC
abundance: -; d_gene: -; v_gene: TRBV4-1; j_gene: TRBJ2-7; CDR3aa: CASSQPSGSGVYEQYF; CDR3nt: TGCGCCAGCAGCCAACCCTCGGGTAGCGGTGTCTACGAGCAGTACTTC
abundance: -; d_gene: -; v_gene: TRBV29-1; j_gene: TRBJ2-7; CDR3aa: CSVVDRRGEQYF; CDR3nt: TGCAGCGTTGTGGACCGTCGGGGCGAGCAGTACTTC
abundance: -; d_gene: TRBD1; v_gene: TRBV6-5; j_gene: TRBJ2-4; CDR3aa: CASSYSMAGGAKNIQYF; CDR3nt: TGTGCCAGCAGTTACTCGATGGCAGGGGGAGCCAAAAACATTCAGTACTTC
abundance: -; d_gene: TRBD1; v_gene: TRBV15; j_gene: TRBJ1-5; CDR3aa: CATSKGANQPQHF; CDR3nt: TGTGCCACCAGCAAGGGGGCCAATCAGCCCCAGCATTTT
abundance: -; d_gene: -; v_gene: TRBV5-1; j_gene: TRBJ1-2; CDR3aa: CASTPIQGIYGYTF; CDR3nt: TGCGCCAGCACACCGATACAGGGAATCTATGGCTACACCTTC
abundance: -; d_gene: TRBD2; v_gene: TRBV29-1; j_gene: TRBJ2-1; CDR3aa: CSALGTTSYNEQFF; CDR3nt: TGCAGCGCTCTAGGGACTACCTCTTACAATGAGCAGTTCTTC
abundance: few; d_gene: TRBD2; v_gene: TRBV27; j_gene: TRBJ2-7; CDR3aa: CASSPGEGPYF; CDR3nt: TGTGCCAGCTCCCCGGGGGAGGGACCGTACTTC
abundance: -; d_gene: TRBD1; v_gene: TRBV29-1; j_gene: TRBJ1-1; CDR3aa: CSVDRVGTEAFF; CDR3nt: TGCAGCGTGGACAGGGTCGGTACTGAAGCTTTCTTT
abundance: -; d_gene: -; v_gene: TRBV19; j_gene: TRBJ1-2; CDR3aa: CASSTRATNYGYTF; CDR3nt: TGTGCCAGTAGTACCAGGGCTACTAACTATGGCTACACCTTC
abundance: -; d_gene: -; v_gene: TRBV19; j_gene: TRBJ1-2; CDR3aa: CASSIQGTHYGYTF; CDR3nt: TGTGCCAGTAGTATTCAGGGGACCCACTATGGCTACACCTTC
abundance: -; d_gene: TRBD2; v_gene: TRBV5-1; j_gene: TRBJ2-1; CDR3aa: CASSLAVGLADYNEQFF; CDR3nt: TGCGCCAGCAGCTTGGCGGTAGGACTAGCGGACTACAATGAGCAGTTCTTC
abundance: -; d_gene: -; v_gene: TRBV6-5; j_gene: TRBJ1-5; CDR3aa: CASTSRVNQPQHF; CDR3nt: TGTGCCAGCACTTCCAGGGTAAATCAGCCCCAGCATTTT
abundance: -; d_gene: -; v_gene: TRBV29-1; j_gene: TRBJ2-7; CDR3aa: CSVALERGRGSYEQYF; CDR3nt: TGCAGCGTTGCTCTCGAACGGGGGAGAGGCTCCTACGAGCAGTACTTC
abundance: few; d_gene: -; v_gene: TRBV29-1; j_gene: TRBJ2-3; CDR3aa: CSVRRNAADTQYF; CDR3nt: TGCAGCGTTCGGCGCAACGCGGCAGATACGCAGTATTTT
abundance: -; d_gene: TRBD1; v_gene: TRBV29-1; j_gene: TRBJ2-7; CDR3aa: CSYCLGTGPREQYF; CDR3nt: TGCAGCTACTGCTTAGGGACAGGACCAAGAGAGCAGTACTTC
abundance: -; d_gene: -; v_gene: TRBV15; j_gene: TRBJ1-4; CDR3aa: CATSRNGGGSNEKLFF; CDR3nt: TGTGCCACCAGCAGAAACGGGGGAGGCAGTAATGAAAAACTGTTTTTT
abundance: -; d_gene: TRBD2; v_gene: TRBV12-5; j_gene: TRBJ2-1; CDR3aa: CASGLTSGAYNEQFF; CDR3nt: TGTGCTAGTGGTTTGACTAGCGGAGCCTACAATGAGCAGTTCTTC
abundance: -; d_gene: -; v_gene: TRBV27; j_gene: TRBJ1-1; CDR3aa: CASSSNSEAFF; CDR3nt: TGTGCCAGCAGCTCCAACAGTGAAGCTTTCTTT
abundance: -; d_gene: TRBD1; v_gene: TRBV12-3/TRBV12-4; j_gene: TRBJ2-7; CDR3aa: CASSPDRGPLGEQYF; CDR3nt: TGTGCCAGCAGTCCCGACAGGGGGCCGTTAGGAGAGCAGTACTTC
abundance: -; d_gene: -; v_gene: TRBV19; j_gene: TRBJ1-5; CDR3aa: CASSQGPNQPQHF; CDR3nt: TGTGCCAGTAGTCAGGGGCCGAATCAGCCCCAGCATTTT